A single sample is the source of the 5 T cell receptor beta chains below, sequenced in a study of shared clonotypes between healthy human individuals. Data came from immunoSEQ multiplex PCR; TCRdb stores just in-frame clones and leaves some out. The repertoire includes over a million clones, roughly 96% of them detected once, and roughly 1.2% sits in the top ten. Material: naive CD4+ T cells sorted from blood. Subset specified: CD45RA+ positively selected. The receptors come from a man aged 25-45 years in good health.

The J gene is TRBJ2-2, the V gene TRBV18; no clear D. Germline assignment: CDR1 KGHSH and CDR2 LQKENI. This CDR3 is built from 16 residues. The ends were cut back, 6 bases at V and 2 bases at J, with 16 bases in the middle. The CDR3 protein is CASSPSARSNTGELFF. CDR3 DNA: TGTGCCAGCTCCCCCTCGGCGCGGAGCAACACCGGGGAGCTGTTTTTT.

The rearrangement uses TRBV2 and TRBJ2-1; D is uncertain. Germline-derived CDR1 and CDR2 are SNHLY and FYNNEI. The CDR3 extends over 16 amino acids. V lost 0 bases and J 3 bases, leaving 12 bases between the germline ends. The CDR3 sequence: CASSEAKPSDYNEQFF. The CDR3, as DNA: TGTGCCAGCAGTGAAGCAAAGCCCAGCGACTACAATGAGCAGTTCTTC.

This clone has just one count. CDR3 nucleotides: TGTGCCAGCAGCCAAGTCGTGCCTAGCAGCTCCTACGAGCAGTACTTC. It translates to CASSQVVPSSSYEQYF. The chain recombines TRBV4-2 with TRBJ2-7, with a tentative D call TRBD2 (5 bases). In germline, CDR1 is LGHNA, CDR2 YNFKEQ. The V and J ends lost 1 base and 0 bases respectively, with 13 bases between them. This CDR3 region has 16 residues.

The chain uses TRBV5-4 and TRBJ2-1; D remains ambiguous. V was clipped by 5 bases and J by 2 bases, with 14 bases between them. The CDR3 is 15 amino acids. Germline assignment: CDR1 SGHNT and CDR2 YYREEE (reference sequence). CDR3 amino acids: CASSVPTPPYNEQFF. The CDR3 DNA follows: TGTGCCAGCAGTGTCCCGACCCCCCCCTACAATGAGCAGTTCTTC.

The rearrangement links TRBV28 to TRBJ2-3; D is unclear. The V end lost 3 bases, the J end lost 1 base, and 11 bases lay between the germline ends. This CDR3 has 15 residues. Germline loops: CDR1 MDHEN, CDR2 SYDVKM. CDR3 coding DNA: TGTGCCAGCAGTTTGGTGACTCTTGGCACAGATACGCAGTATTTT. This codes for CASSLVTLGTDTQYF.